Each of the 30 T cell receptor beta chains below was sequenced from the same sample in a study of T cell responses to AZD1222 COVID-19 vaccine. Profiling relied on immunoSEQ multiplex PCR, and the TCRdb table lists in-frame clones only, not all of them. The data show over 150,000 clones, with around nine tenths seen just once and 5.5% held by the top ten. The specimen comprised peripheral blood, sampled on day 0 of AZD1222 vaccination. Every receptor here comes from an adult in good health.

DNA for the CDR3: TGTGCCAGCAGCTTATATGACAACTCTGGAAACACCATATATTTT. It encodes CASSLYDNSGNTIYF. This chain uses TRBV7-9 with TRBJ1-3; D not resolved. Germline-derived CDR1 and CDR2 are SEHNR and FQNEAQ (reference sequence). V shed 2 bases and J shed 0 bases, with 8 bases lying between them. This CDR3 is built from 15 residues. Based on the CDR3 plus reference TRBV7-9 and TRBJ1-3, the full variable domain is DTGVSQNPRHKITKRGQNVTFRCDPISEHNRLYWYRQTLGQGPEFLTYFQNEAQLEKSRLLSDRFSAERPKGSFSTLEIQRTEQGDSAMYLCASSLYDNSGNTIYFGEGSWLTVV.

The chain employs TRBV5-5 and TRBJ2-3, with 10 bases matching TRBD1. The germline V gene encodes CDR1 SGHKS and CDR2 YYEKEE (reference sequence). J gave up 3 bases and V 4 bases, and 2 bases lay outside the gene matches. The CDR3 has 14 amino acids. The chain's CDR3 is CASSRTGGTDTQYF. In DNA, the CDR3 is TGTGCCAGCAGCAGGACAGGGGGGACAGATACGCAGTATTTT.

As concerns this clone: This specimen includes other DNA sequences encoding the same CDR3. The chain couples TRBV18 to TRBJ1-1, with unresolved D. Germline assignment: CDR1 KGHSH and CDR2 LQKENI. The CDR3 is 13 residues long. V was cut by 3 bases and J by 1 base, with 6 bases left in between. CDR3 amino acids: CASSPLENTEAFF. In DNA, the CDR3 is TGTGCCAGCTCACCGTTGGAGAACACTGAAGCTTTCTTT.

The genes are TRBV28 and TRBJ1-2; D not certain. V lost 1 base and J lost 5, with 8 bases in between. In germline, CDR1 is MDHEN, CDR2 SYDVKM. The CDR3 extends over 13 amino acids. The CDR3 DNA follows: TGTGCCAGCAGTTTATCAGGAACTTATGGCTACACCTTC. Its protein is CASSLSGTYGYTF.

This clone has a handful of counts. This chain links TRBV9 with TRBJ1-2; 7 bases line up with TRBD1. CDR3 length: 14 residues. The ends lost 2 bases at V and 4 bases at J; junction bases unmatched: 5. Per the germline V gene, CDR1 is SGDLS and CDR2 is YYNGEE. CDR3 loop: CASSVTGTAYGYTF. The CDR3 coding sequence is TGTGCCAGCAGCGTCACAGGGACAGCCTATGGCTACACCTTC.

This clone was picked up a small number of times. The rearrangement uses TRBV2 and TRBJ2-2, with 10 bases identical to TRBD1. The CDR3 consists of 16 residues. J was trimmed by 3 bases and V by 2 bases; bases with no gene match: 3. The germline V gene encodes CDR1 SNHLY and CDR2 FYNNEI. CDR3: CASSERGQGYTGELFF. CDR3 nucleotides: TGTGCCAGCAGTGAACGGGGACAGGGGTACACCGGGGAGCTGTTTTTT.

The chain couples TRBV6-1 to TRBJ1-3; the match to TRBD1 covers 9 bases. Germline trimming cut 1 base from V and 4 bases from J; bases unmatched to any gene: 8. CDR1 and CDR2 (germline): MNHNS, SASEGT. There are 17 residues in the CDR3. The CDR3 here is CASSEGGYRGPGNTIYF. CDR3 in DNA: TGTGCCAGCAGTGAAGGGGGATACAGGGGGCCAGGAAACACCATATATTTT.

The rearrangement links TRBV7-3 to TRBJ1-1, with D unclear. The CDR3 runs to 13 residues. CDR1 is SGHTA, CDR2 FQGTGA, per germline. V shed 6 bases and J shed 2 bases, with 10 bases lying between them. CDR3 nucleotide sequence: TGTGCCAGCAGATTGACCAGAAACACTGAAGCTTTCTTT. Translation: CASRLTRNTEAFF.

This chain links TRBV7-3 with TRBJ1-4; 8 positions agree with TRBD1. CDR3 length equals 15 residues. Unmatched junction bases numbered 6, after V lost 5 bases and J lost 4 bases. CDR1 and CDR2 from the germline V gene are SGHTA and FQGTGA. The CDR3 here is CASSRTGGSNEKLFF. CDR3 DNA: TGTGCCAGCAGCCGAACAGGGGGGAGTAATGAAAAACTGTTTTTT.

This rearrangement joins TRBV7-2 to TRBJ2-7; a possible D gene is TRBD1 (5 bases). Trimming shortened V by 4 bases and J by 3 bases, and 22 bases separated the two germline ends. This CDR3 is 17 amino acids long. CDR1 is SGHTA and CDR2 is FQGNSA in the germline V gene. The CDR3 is CASSSGIWALFNYEQYF. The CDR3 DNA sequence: TGTGCCAGCAGCTCAGGGATTTGGGCGCTATTCAACTACGAGCAGTACTTC.

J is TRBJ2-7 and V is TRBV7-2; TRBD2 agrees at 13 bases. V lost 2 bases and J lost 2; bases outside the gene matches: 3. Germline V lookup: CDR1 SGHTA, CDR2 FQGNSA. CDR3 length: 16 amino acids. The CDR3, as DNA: TGTGCCAGCAGCTTATGGACTAGCGGGAGTCCCTACGAGCAGTACTTC. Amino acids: CASSLWTSGSPYEQYF.

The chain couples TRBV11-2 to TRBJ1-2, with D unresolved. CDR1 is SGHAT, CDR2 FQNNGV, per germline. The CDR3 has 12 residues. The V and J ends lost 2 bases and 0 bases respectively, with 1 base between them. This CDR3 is CASSLPNYGYTF. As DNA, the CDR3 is TGTGCCAGCAGCTTACCTAACTATGGCTACACCTTC.

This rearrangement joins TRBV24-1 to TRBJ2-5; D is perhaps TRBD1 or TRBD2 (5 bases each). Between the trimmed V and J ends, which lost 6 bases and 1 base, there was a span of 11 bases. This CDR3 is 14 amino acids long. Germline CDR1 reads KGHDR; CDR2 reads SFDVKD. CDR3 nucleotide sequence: TGTGCCACCAGTCCCCCAGGGACCCAAGAGACCCAGTACTTC. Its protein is CATSPPGTQETQYF.

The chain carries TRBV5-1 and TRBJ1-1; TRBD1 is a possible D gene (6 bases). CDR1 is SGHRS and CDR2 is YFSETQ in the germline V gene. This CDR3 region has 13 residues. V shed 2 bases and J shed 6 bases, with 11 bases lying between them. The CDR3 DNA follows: TGCGCCAGCAGCTTTCGGGGGGGCGCTGAAGCTTTCTTT. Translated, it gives CASSFRGGAEAFF.

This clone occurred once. The CDR3 DNA sequence: TGTGCCTTCGGGGTGGTGGGCACTGAAGCTTTCTTT. As protein: CAFGVVGTEAFF. J is TRBJ1-1 and V is TRBV30; D ambiguous. Germline V gives CDR1 GTSNPN, CDR2 SVGIG (reference sequence). The CDR3 is 12 amino acids. The V end was cut by 7 bases, the J end by 4 bases, with 13 bases between.

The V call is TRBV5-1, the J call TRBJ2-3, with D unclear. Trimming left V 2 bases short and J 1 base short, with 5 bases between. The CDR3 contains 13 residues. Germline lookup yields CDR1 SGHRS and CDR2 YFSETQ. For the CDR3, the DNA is TGCGCCAGCAGCTTTTACGGCACAGATACGCAGTATTTT. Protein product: CASSFYGTDTQYF. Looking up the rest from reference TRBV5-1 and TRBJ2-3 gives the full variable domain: KAGVTQTPRYLIKTRGQQVTLSCSPISGHRSVSWYQQTPGQGLQFLFEYFSETQRNKGNFPGRFSGRQFSNSRSEMNVSTLELGDSALYLCASSFYGTDTQYFGPGTRLTVL.

CDR3 region: CASSPRGGQGPQHF. As DNA, the CDR3 is TGTGCCAGTAGCCCTAGGGGGGGACAAGGGCCCCAGCATTTT. The V and J genes are TRBV19 and TRBJ1-5; TRBD1 is a possible D gene (6 bases). Germline V gene sequence: CDR1 LNHDA, CDR2 SQIVND (reference sequence). This CDR3 comprises 14 residues. The germline V and J ends were trimmed by 6 bases and 9 bases, with 18 bases remaining between them. Drawing the rest from reference TRBV19 and TRBJ1-5, the complete variable domain is DGGITQSPKYLFRKEGQNVTLSCEQNLNHDAMYWYRQDPGQGLRLIYYSQIVNDFQKGDIAEGYSVSREKKESFPLTVTSAQKNPTAFYLCASSPRGGQGPQHFGDGTRLSIL.

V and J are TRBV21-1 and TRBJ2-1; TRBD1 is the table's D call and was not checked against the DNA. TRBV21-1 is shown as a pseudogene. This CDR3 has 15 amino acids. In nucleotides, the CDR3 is TGTGCCAGCAGCCGCCGGACAGGTTTTAGGGTTGAGCAGTTCTTC. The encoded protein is CASSRRTGFRVEQFF.

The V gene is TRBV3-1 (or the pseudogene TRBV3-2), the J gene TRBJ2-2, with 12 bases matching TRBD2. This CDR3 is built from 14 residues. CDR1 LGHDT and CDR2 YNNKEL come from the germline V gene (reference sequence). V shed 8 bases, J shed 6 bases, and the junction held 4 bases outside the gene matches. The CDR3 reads CASGLAGKSGELFF. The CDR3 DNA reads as TGTGCCAGCGGACTAGCGGGGAAATCCGGGGAGCTGTTTTTT.

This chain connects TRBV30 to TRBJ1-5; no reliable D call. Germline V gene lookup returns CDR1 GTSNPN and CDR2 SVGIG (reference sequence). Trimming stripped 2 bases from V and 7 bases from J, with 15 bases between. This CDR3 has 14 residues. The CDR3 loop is CAWSSGTVGQPQHF. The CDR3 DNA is TGTGCCTGGAGTTCGGGAACGGTCGGGCAGCCCCAGCATTTT.

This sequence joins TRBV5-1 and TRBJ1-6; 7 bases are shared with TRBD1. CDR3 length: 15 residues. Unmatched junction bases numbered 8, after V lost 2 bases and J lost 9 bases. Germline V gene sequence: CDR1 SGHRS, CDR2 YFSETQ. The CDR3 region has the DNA TGCGCCAGCAGCTTCGGACAGGCCGGGGGTTCACCCCTCCACTTT. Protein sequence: CASSFGQAGGSPLHF.

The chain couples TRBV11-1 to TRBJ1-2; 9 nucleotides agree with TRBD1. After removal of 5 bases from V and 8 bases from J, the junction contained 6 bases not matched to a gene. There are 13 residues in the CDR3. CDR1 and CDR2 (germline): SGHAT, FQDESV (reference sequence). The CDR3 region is CASSLHRGQGYTF. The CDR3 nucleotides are TGTGCCAGCAGCCTTCACAGGGGGCAGGGCTACACCTTC.

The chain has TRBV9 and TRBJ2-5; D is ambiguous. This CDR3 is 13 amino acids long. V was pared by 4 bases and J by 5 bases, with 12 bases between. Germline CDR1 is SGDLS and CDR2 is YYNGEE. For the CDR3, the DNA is TGTGCCAGCAGCCCCACGCTTGGGGAGACCCAGTACTTC. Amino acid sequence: CASSPTLGETQYF.

The CDR3 loop is CASSDGPPFPGELFF. The CDR3 nucleotides are TGTGCCAGCAGTGACGGCCCGCCTTTCCCCGGGGAGCTGTTTTTT. The chain employs TRBV6-4 and TRBJ2-2; D call uncertain. V gave up 2 bases and J gave up 6 bases, with 13 bases separating them. The CDR3 totals 15 residues. The V gene's germline CDR1 is MRHNA and CDR2 SNTAGT.

CDR3: CASSPGDALYTNEQFF. The CDR3 coding sequence is TGTGCCAGCAGCCCGGGAGACGCCCTCTACACGAATGAGCAGTTCTTC. This chain uses TRBV13 with TRBJ2-1, with TRBD2 as a possible D gene (6 bases). The V end was cut by 5 bases, the J end by 7 bases, with 21 bases between. Per the germline V gene, CDR1 is PRHDT and CDR2 is FYEKMQ (reference sequence). The CDR3 extends over 16 amino acids.

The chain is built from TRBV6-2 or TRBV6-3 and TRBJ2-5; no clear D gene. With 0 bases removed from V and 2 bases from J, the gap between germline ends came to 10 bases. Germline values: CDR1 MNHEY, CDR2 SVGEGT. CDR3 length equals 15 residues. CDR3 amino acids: CASSYSAGDQETQYF. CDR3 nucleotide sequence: TGTGCCAGCAGTTACTCGGCAGGCGATCAAGAGACCCAGTACTTC.

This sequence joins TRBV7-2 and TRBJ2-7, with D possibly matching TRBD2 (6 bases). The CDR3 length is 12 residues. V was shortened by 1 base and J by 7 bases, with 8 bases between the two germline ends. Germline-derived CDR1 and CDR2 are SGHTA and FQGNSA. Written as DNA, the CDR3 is TGTGCCAGCAGCTTAGGGGACTGGGAGCAGTACTTC. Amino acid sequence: CASSLGDWEQYF.

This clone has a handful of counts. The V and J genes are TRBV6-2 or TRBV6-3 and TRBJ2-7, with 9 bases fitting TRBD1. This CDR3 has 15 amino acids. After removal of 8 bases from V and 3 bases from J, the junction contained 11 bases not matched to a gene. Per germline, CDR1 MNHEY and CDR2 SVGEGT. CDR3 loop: CASRPSGTGLYEQYF. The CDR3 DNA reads TGTGCCAGCCGCCCCTCCGGGACAGGGCTCTACGAGCAGTACTTC.

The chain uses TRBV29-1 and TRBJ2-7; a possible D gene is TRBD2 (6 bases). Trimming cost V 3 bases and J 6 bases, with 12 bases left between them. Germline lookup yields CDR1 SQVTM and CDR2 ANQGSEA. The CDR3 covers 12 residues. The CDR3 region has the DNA TGCAGCGTTGAGCCTAGCGAGGGCGAGCAGTACTTC. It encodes CSVEPSEGEQYF.

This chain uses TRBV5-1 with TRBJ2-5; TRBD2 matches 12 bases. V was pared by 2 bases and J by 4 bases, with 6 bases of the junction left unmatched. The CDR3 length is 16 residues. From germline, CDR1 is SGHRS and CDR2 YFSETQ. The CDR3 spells CASSFQTSGGGETQYF. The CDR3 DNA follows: TGCGCCAGCAGCTTCCAGACTAGCGGGGGTGGAGAGACCCAGTACTTC.